The entry below describes one TCR beta chain. It has no known antigen specificity. No much larger clone is present one base from it, and per-base qualities are unavailable. Stable Graves' hyperthyroidism was defined as no progression to ophthalmopathy during 18 months of follow-up. Hyperthyroidism patients were newly diagnosed, with disease duration under 2 months, and aged 18 to 65 years. Patients with uncontrolled infections, other autoimmune diseases, pregnancy or lactation were excluded. Clinical symptoms, serum thyroxine and TRAb, thyroid ultrasound, and orbital computed tomography formed the basis for the diagnoses. Ficoll-Paque density gradient centrifugation was used to isolate PBMCs from approximately 10 ml of fresh peripheral blood. Total RNA was extracted with Trizol reagent, and quality was checked on an Agilent 2100 Bioanalyzer. The entry originates in a study of T cells in Graves' hyperthyroidism and ophthalmopathy (dated 2019 in TCRdb). Study-wide context: Peripheral blood samples were taken at the time of initial diagnosis, prior to any treatment. To identify distinguishing TCR V-J signatures, a discovery cohort of 100 patients was used, comprising 40 to 45 with Graves' ophthalmopathy and around 60 with stable Graves' hyperthyroidism. TCR Vbeta CDR3 sequencing of 120 to 150 peripheral blood samples (around 45 ophthalmopathy, around 80 hyperthyroidism and roughly 17 progressor patients) is reported in the paper. After sampling, hyperthyroidism patients received methimazole starting at 30 mg daily, and ophthalmopathy patients received high-dose intravenous methylprednisolone. In addition, the study compared T-cell repertoires in thyroid tissue and in blood from several Graves' hyperthyroidism patients. For training and testing, the roughly 97 patients in the discovery cohort were randomly divided in a 7:3 ratio. An independent validation cohort of around 20 hyperthyroidism patients and more than 15 patients who later progressed to ophthalmopathy tested prospective prediction of ophthalmopathy. The investigation overall reported the following: In validation, the model predicted progression to ophthalmopathy with roughly 66% sensitivity and 72% to 85% specificity, a median of about six months before onset. No statistical method was used to set the sample size in advance, and investigators knew the group allocation. Blood samples also contained most of the expanded thyroid clonotypes (frequency above 0.001), which suggests that blood repertoires may reflect thyroid immune responses. A 13 V-J signature model separated ophthalmopathy from stable hyperthyroidism, with around 88% sensitivity and roughly 81% specificity in cross-validation and 80%/75% in testing.

The TCR beta CDR3 regions were amplified from RNA transcripts. A first-round RT-PCR of the TCR CDR3 used the HTBI primer set with the Qiagen OneStep RT-PCR kit. The libraries were constructed in a second round of multiplex PCR and then size-selected and purified. Paired-end sequencing of the libraries was performed with 100 bp reads on an Illumina HiSeq2000. The authors' analysis ran thus. SOAPnuke was used to process the raw data, throwing out any read that contained adapters or uncalled bases, had a mean Phred below 15, or lacked an exact constant-primer or identifier match. High-quality paired reads were merged with COPE v1.2.5, and unique nucleotide sequences were defined as clonotypes. MiTCR v1.1 was used to align the clonotypes against IMGT TRBV, TRBD and TRBJ reference segments. The analysis was restricted to V-J combinations with a frequency above 0.0001, which together covered 98% to 99.2% of the repertoires. The TCS score was defined as F50 (clonal expansion) divided by E x V (chaos), with BLOSUM62-based TCRdist calculated between CDR3 peptides within each V-J. Welch's t-statistics and random forest reduced roughly 500 V-J features to roughly 13, which were used in a naive Bayes classifier (R e1071). The public reads were quality trimmed at Q25 with fastp and then assembled into clones with MiXCR by TCRdb, keeping productive beta chains. Identical CDR3 proteins give one entry, which carries the most common genes and DNA. The V and J calls, along with clone size, are taken from TCRdb and not from the paper's own processing. The sample data list approximately 360,000 distinct CDR3 sequences, and more than 20% of these were observed just once. More than 60% of the sample comes from the top ten.

V is cut back by 7 bases and J by 1 base, with 4 bases in the junction unmatched. From the cysteine up to the phenylalanine, the CDR3 has a length of 15 residues. The sequence is cut down to CDR3 DNA, 45 bases in frame from base 1. Sequences SNHLY (CDR1) and FYNNEI (CDR2) are obtained from the germline V gene. The receptor chain draws on TRBV2 and TRBJ2-3, with 11 bases aligning to TRBD2. Material: blood. The TCR was taken from a man between 50 and 59 years old with Graves' hyperthyroidism. The CDR3: CASNELAGGTDTQYF. The DNA is as follows: TGTGCCAGCAACGAACTAGCGGGGGGCACAGATACGCAGTATTTT.